This TCR beta chain was profiled in a study of T cells in Graves' hyperthyroidism and ophthalmopathy. Amplification of TCR beta CDR3 regions was performed using RNA transcripts as template. The primer set for the first-round RT-PCR of the TCR CDR3 was HTBI. From the multiplex PCR reads, TCRdb called clonotypes with MiXCR, one entry per CDR3 protein. The sample includes about half a million distinct CDR3 sequences, just under 20% of them seen just once. Germline values: CDR1 MDHEN, CDR2 SYDVKM. This CDR3 contains 19 residues. Unmatched junction bases numbered 15, after V lost 4 bases and J lost 3 bases. This clonotype occurred a few times.

The sample was blood. The TCR comes from a man between 40 and 49 years old with Graves' ophthalmopathy. The V call is TRBV28, the J call TRBJ2-1; 10 positions agree with TRBD1. The CDR3 protein is CASSSIDTGQGGRYNEQFF. CDR3 nucleotides: TGTGCCAGCAGTTCAATAGACACCGGACAGGGGGGTCGCTACAATGAGCAGTTCTTC.